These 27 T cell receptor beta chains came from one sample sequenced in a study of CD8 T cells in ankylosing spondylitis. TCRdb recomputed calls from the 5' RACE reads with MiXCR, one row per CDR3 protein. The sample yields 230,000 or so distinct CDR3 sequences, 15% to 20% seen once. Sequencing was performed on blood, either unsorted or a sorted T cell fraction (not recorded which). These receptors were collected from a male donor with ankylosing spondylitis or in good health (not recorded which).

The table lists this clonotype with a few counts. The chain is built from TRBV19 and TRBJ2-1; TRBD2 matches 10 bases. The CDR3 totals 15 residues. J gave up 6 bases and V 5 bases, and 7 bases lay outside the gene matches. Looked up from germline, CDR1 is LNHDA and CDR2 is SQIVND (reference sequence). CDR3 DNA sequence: TGTGCCAGTAGTCCATCTAGCGGGAGCCCCAATGAGCAGTTCTTC. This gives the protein CASSPSSGSPNEQFF.

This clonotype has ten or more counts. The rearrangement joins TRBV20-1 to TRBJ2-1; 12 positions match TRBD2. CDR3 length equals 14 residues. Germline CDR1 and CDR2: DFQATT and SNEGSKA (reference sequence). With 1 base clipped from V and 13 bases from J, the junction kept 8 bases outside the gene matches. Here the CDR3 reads CSARGRLAGDGQFF. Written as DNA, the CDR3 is TGCAGTGCTAGAGGGAGACTAGCGGGAGATGGACAGTTCTTC.

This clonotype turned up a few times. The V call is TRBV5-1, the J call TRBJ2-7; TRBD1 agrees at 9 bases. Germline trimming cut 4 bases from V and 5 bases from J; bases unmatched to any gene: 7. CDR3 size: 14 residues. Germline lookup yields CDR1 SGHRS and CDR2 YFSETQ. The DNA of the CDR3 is TGCGCCAGCAGCAACCGGGACAGGGTGAACGAGCAGTACTTC. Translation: CASSNRDRVNEQYF.

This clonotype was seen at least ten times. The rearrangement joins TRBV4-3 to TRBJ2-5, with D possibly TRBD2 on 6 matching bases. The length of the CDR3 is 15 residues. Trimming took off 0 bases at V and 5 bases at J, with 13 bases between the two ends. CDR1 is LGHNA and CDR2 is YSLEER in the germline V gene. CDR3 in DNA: TGCGCCAGCAGCCAAGATGGGGGGTGGCGGGAGACCCAGTACTTC. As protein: CASSQDGGWRETQYF.

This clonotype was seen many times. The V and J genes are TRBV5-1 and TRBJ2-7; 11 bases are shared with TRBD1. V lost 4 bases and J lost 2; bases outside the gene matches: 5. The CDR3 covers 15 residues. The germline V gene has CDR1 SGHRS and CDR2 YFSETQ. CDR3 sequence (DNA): TGCGCCAGCAGCCTGGACAGGGGGCTAACCTACGAGCAGTACTTC. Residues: CASSLDRGLTYEQYF. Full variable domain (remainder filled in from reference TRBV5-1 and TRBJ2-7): KAGVTQTPRYLIKTRGQQVTLSCSPISGHRSVSWYQQTPGQGLQFLFEYFSETQRNKGNFPGRFSGRQFSNSRSEMNVSTLELGDSALYLCASSLDRGLTYEQYFGPGTRLTVT.

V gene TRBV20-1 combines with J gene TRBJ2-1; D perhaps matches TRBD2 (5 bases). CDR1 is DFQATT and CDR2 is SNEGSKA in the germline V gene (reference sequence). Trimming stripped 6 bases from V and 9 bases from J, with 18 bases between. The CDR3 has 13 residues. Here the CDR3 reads CSAPLIGETEQFF. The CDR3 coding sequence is TGCAGTGCCCCATTGATCGGGGAGACTGAGCAGTTCTTC.

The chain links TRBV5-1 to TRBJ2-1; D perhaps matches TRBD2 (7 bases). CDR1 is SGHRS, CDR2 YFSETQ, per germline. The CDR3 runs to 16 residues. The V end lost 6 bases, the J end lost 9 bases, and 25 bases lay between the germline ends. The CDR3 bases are TGCGCCAGCAAACAGGGTGAAGCGGGATTAGGGGGTGAGCAGTTCTTC. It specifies CASKQGEAGLGGEQFF.

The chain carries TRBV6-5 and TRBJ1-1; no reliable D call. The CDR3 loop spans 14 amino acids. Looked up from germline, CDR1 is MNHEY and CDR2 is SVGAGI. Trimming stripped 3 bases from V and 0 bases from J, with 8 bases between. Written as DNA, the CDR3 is TGTGCCAGCAGTTATTCCACGTTGAACACTGAAGCTTTCTTT. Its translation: CASSYSTLNTEAFF.

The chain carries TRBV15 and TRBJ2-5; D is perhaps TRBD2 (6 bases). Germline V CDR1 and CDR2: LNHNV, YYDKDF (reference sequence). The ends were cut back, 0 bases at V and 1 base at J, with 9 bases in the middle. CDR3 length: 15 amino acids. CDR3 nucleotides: TGTGCCACCAGCAGAGATCTGGGGGGCCAAGAGACCCAGTACTTC. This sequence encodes CATSRDLGGQETQYF.

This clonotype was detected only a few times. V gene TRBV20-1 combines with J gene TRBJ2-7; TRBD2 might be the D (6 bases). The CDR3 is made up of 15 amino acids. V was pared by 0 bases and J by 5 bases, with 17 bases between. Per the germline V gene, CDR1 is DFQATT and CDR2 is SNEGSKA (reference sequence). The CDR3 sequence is CSARDLRGLEDEQYF. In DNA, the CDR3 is TGCAGTGCTAGAGATCTGAGGGGACTGGAGGACGAGCAGTACTTC.

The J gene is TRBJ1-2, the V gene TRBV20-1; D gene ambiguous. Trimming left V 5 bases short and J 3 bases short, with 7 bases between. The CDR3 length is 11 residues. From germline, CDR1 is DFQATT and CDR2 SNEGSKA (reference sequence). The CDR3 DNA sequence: TGCAGTGCTGGGCCCGACTATGGCTACACCTTC. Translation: CSAGPDYGYTF.

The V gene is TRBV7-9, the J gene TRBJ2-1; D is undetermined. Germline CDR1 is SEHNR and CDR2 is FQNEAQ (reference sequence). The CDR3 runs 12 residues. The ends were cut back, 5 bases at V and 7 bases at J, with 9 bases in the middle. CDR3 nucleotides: TGTGCCAGCAGCCTAAAGGTAAATGAGCAGTTCTTC. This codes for CASSLKVNEQFF. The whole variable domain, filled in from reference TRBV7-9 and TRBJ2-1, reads DTGVSQNPRHKITKRGQNVTFRCDPISEHNRLYWYRQTLGQGPEFLTYFQNEAQLEKSRLLSDRFSAERPKGSFSTLEIQRTEQGDSAMYLCASSLKVNEQFFGPGTRLTVL.

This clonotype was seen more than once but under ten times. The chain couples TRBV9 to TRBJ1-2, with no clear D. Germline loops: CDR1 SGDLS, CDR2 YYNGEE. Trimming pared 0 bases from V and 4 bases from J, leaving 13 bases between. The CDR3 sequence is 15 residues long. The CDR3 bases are TGTGCCAGCAGCGTAGCCGGCTCCGAGGCCTATGGCTACACCTTC. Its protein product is CASSVAGSEAYGYTF.

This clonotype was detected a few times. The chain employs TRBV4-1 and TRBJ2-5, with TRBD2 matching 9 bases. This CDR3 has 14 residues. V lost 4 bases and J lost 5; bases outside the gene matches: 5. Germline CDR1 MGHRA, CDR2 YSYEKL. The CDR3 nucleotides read TGCGCCAGCAGCCGAATAGCGGGAGACGAGACCCAGTACTTC. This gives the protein CASSRIAGDETQYF.

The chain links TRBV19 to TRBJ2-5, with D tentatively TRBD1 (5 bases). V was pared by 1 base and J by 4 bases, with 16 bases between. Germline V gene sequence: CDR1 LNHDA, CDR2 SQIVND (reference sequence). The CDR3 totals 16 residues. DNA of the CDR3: TGTGCCAGTAGTATAGTCGGTGACAGTCTCGGAGAGACCCAGTACTTC. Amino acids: CASSIVGDSLGETQYF.

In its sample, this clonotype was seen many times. As DNA, the CDR3 is TGTGCCAGCAGCCCCGGGACAGGGGGCTTAACTGAAGCTTTCTTT. It specifies CASSPGTGGLTEAFF. The chain combines TRBV9 with TRBJ1-1; 12 nucleotides agree with TRBD1. Germline lookup yields CDR1 SGDLS and CDR2 YYNGEE. J gave up 5 bases and V 4 bases, and 6 bases lay outside the gene matches. This CDR3 comprises 15 residues.

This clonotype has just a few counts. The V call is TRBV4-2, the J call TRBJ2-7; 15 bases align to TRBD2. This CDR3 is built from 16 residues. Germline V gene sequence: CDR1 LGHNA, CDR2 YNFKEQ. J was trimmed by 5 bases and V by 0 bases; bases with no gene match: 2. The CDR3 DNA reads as TGTGCCAGCAGCCAAGAATGGACTAGCGGGAGGGACGAGCAGTACTTC. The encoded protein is CASSQEWTSGRDEQYF.

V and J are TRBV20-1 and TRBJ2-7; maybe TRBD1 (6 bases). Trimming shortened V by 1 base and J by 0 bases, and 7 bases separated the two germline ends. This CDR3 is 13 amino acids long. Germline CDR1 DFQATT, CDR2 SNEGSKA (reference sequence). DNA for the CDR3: TGCAGTGCTAGAGTGGGACACTCCTACGAGCAGTACTTC. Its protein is CSARVGHSYEQYF.

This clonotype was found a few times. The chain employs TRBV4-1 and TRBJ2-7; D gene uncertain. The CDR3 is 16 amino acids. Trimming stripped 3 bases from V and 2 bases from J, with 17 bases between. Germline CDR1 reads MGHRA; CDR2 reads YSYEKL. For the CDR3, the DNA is TGCGCCAGCAGCCAGGCTACGGACGGTGCAACCTACGAGCAGTACTTC. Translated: CASSQATDGATYEQYF.

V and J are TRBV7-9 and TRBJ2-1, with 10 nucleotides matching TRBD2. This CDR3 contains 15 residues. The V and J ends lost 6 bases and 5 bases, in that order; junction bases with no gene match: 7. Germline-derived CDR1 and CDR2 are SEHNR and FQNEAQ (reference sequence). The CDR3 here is CASRTLAGLNNEQFF. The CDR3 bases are TGTGCCAGCAGAACACTAGCGGGACTTAACAATGAGCAGTTCTTC.

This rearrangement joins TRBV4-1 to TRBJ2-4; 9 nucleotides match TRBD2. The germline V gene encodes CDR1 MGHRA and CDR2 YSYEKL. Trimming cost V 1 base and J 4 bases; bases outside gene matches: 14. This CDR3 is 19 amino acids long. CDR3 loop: CASSQVFLAGPSLKNIQYF. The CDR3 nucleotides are TGCGCCAGCAGCCAAGTTTTCCTAGCGGGACCCTCGTTGAAAAACATTCAGTACTTC.

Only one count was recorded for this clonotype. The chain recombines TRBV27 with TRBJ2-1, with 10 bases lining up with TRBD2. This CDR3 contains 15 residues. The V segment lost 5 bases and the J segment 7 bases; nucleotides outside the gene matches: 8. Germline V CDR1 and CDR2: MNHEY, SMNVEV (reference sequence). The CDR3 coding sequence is TGTGCCAGCAGTCCAACAGCGGGAGGGGTTAATGAGCAGTTCTTC. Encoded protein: CASSPTAGGVNEQFF.

The DNA of the CDR3 is TGCAGCGTTGCACTACTGGGGGAGCAGTACTTC. It specifies CSVALLGEQYF. The V gene is TRBV29-1, the J gene TRBJ2-7, with D hard to call. CDR1 and CDR2 (germline): SQVTM, ANQGSEA. This CDR3 has 11 amino acids. V was shortened by 4 bases and J by 7 bases, with 11 bases between the two germline ends.

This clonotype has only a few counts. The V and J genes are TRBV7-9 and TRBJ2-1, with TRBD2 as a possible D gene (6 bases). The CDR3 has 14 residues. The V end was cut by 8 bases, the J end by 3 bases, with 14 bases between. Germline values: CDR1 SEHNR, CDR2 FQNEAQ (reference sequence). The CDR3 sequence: CASQLGEDYNEQFF. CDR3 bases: TGTGCCAGCCAGCTGGGGGAGGACTACAATGAGCAGTTCTTC.

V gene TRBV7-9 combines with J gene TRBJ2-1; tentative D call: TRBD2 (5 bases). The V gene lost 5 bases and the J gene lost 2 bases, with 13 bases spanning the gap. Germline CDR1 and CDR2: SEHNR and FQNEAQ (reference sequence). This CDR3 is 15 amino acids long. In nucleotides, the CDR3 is TGTGCCAGCAGCAGCCTCGAGGGCGCCTACAATGAGCAGTTCTTC. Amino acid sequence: CASSSLEGAYNEQFF.

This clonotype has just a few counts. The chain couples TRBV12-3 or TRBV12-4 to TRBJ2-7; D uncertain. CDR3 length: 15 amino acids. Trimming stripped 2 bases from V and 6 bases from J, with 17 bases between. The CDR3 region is CASSLISWSPGEQYF. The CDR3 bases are TGTGCCAGCAGTTTAATTTCTTGGAGTCCAGGCGAGCAGTACTTC.

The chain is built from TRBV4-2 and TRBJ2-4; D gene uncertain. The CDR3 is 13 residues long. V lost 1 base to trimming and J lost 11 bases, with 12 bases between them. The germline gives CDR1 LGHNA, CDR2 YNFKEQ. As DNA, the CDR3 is TGTGCCAGCAGCCAAGTTCCAGACGCGGTTCAGTACTTC. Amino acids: CASSQVPDAVQYF.